These T cell receptor beta chains were read from a single sample in a study of immune cell composition in non-small cell lung cancer. Profiled with immunoSEQ multiplex PCR; TCRdb holds only in-frame clones, not every one. The data contain about 1,400 clones, more than 70% of them seen just once; the ten biggest clones take up less than 15%. The material sequenced was lung tumor tissue. The source of these receptors is a human donor with non-small cell lung cancer. Each CDR3 is given with its conserved first and last residue. A D gene is named only where the DNA matches it firmly. Clone size appears in some rows only: once, few, many, or a class for an expanded clone.

V	D	J	size	length	DNA	CDR3
TRBV18	TRBD1	TRBJ2-7	-	15	TGTGCCAGCTCACATCCGGGACAGGGGAACTACGAGCAGTACTTC	CASSHPGQGNYEQYF
TRBV30	-	TRBJ1-3	-	12	TGTGCCTGGAGGGGCTCGGGAAACACCATATATTTT	CAWRGSGNTIYF
TRBV2	TRBD1	TRBJ1-2	large	15	TGTGCCAGCAGTGATATGGACAGGGGTTACTATGGCTACACCTTC	CASSDMDRGYYGYTF
TRBV21-1	-	TRBJ2-7	-	15	TGTGCCAGCAGCAAGCCTAGCGGGAGGTTGAACGAGCAGTACTTC	CASSKPSGRLNEQYF
TRBV9	-	TRBJ1-3	-	14	TGTGCCAGCAGCGTAGCAGGGGCTGGAAACACCATATATTTT	CASSVAGAGNTIYF
TRBV6-6	TRBD2	TRBJ2-2	-	15	TGTGCCAGCAGTTTGACTAGCGGGGGAACCGGGGAGCTGTTTTTT	CASSLTSGGTGELFF
TRBV4-3	TRBD1	TRBJ1-5	-	15	TGCGCCAGCAGCCAAGAATGGGACAGGGATCAGCCCCAGCATTTT	CASSQEWDRDQPQHF
TRBV5-4	-	TRBJ1-1	-	14	TGTGCCAGCAGCTTTGGGCAGCAGAACACTGAAGCTTTCTTT	CASSFGQQNTEAFF
TRBV27	-	TRBJ1-1	-	13	TGTGCCAGCAGTTACGGGGGGAACACTGAAGCTTTCTTT	CASSYGGNTEAFF
TRBV2	-	TRBJ1-2	once	13	TGTGCCAGCAGTGAAATCCAGGGTCATGGCTACACCTTC	CASSEIQGHGYTF
TRBV11-3	-	TRBJ2-7	-	17	TGTGCCAGCAGCTTAGATAGCTTACCCTTGAGCTCCTACGAGCAGTACTTC	CASSLDSLPLSSYEQYF
TRBV27	TRBD1	TRBJ2-7	-	12	TGTGCCAGCAGGGAATGGACAGGGTATCTGTACTTC	CASREWTGYLYF
TRBV6-5	-	TRBJ2-7	-	15	TGTGCCAGCAGGGAGAGGGTCAGGGGTTCCTACGAGCAGTACTTC	CASRERVRGSYEQYF
TRBV10-1	TRBD1	TRBJ1-2	-	13	TGCGCCAGCAGCCAGACAGGGTTCTATGGCTACACCTTC	CASSQTGFYGYTF
TRBV4-3	TRBD1	TRBJ1-2	-	16	TGCGCCAGCAGCCAAGATCGGACAGGGGGTTTCGGGGGCTACACCTTC	CASSQDRTGGFGGYTF
TRBV2	TRBD1	TRBJ2-3	-	16	TGTGCCAGCAGTGCGGGACAGGGGGCTAGTTCAAATACGCAGTATTTT	CASSAGQGASSNTQYF
TRBV6-5	-	TRBJ2-1	few	13	TGTGCCAGCAGATCGGACTTGACCAATGAGCAGTTCTTC	CASRSDLTNEQFF
TRBV11-1	-	TRBJ1-4	-	14	TGTGCCAGCAGCTTCCAGGGTCAAACCGAAAAACTGTTTTTT	CASSFQGQTEKLFF
TRBV10-3	TRBD2	TRBJ2-5	-	16	TGTGCCATCAGTGAGTCGATGGCGGGGGGGCGAGAGACCCAGTACTTC	CAISESMAGGRETQYF
TRBV5-1	TRBD1	TRBJ1-4	-	15	TGCGCCAGCAGCCCCCAAGGGGGCGGGGATGAAAAACTGTTTTTT	CASSPQGGGDEKLFF
TRBV6-5	-	TRBJ1-2	few	14	TGTGCCAGCAGTTACGGGGAGGGATACTATGGCTACACCTTC	CASSYGEGYYGYTF
TRBV5-1	-	TRBJ1-1	-	15	TGCGCCAGCAGCGCCAGGGAGGTGTGGAGCACTGAAGCTTTCTTT	CASSAREVWSTEAFF
TRBV4-2	-	TRBJ1-2	-	15	TGTGCCAGCAGCCCCTCAGGGCAGGCGTACTATGGCTACACCTTC	CASSPSGQAYYGYTF
TRBV9	TRBD2	TRBJ2-3	-	16	TGTGCCAGCAGCGTAGACGTAGCGGGCCCTCGCCATACGCAGTATTTT	CASSVDVAGPRHTQYF
TRBV5-1	TRBD1	TRBJ1-1	-	15	TGCGCCAGCAGCCCGGGACAGGGGTCAGGCACTGAAGCTTTCTTT	CASSPGQGSGTEAFF
TRBV7-2	TRBD1	TRBJ1-3	-	14	TGTGCCAGCAGCCAGACAGGGTTGGGAAACACCATATATTTT	CASSQTGLGNTIYF
TRBV12-5	TRBD2	TRBJ2-1	-	16	TGTGCTAGTGGTTTGGTAGCGGGGTTGGCGGACAATGAGCAGTTCTTC	CASGLVAGLADNEQFF
TRBV2	TRBD2	TRBJ2-1	-	15	TGTGCCAGCAGGGGACTAGCGGGAGGCTACAATGAGCAGTTCTTC	CASRGLAGGYNEQFF
TRBV11-3	TRBD1	TRBJ1-1	few	16	TGTGCCAGCAGCTTTGATTTCGGACAGGGGGCAGAGGCGGCTTTCTTT	CASSFDFGQGAEAAFF
TRBV11-2	-	TRBJ2-3	-	15	TGTGCCAGCAGCTCCCCGCGGGTTAGCACAGATACGCAGTATTTT	CASSSPRVSTDTQYF
TRBV14	TRBD2	TRBJ2-5	-	14	TGTGCCAGCAGCCTGAGCGGGAGACAAGAGACCCAGTACTTC	CASSLSGRQETQYF
TRBV5-1	TRBD2	TRBJ2-3	-	18	TGCGCCAGCATGGCTAGCGGGGGGGCCCCAAGGAGCACAGATACGCAGTATTTT	CASMASGGAPRSTDTQYF
TRBV10-3	-	TRBJ1-5	few	13	TGTGCCACCTCAACCGCGGGCAATCAGCCCCAGCATTTT	CATSTAGNQPQHF